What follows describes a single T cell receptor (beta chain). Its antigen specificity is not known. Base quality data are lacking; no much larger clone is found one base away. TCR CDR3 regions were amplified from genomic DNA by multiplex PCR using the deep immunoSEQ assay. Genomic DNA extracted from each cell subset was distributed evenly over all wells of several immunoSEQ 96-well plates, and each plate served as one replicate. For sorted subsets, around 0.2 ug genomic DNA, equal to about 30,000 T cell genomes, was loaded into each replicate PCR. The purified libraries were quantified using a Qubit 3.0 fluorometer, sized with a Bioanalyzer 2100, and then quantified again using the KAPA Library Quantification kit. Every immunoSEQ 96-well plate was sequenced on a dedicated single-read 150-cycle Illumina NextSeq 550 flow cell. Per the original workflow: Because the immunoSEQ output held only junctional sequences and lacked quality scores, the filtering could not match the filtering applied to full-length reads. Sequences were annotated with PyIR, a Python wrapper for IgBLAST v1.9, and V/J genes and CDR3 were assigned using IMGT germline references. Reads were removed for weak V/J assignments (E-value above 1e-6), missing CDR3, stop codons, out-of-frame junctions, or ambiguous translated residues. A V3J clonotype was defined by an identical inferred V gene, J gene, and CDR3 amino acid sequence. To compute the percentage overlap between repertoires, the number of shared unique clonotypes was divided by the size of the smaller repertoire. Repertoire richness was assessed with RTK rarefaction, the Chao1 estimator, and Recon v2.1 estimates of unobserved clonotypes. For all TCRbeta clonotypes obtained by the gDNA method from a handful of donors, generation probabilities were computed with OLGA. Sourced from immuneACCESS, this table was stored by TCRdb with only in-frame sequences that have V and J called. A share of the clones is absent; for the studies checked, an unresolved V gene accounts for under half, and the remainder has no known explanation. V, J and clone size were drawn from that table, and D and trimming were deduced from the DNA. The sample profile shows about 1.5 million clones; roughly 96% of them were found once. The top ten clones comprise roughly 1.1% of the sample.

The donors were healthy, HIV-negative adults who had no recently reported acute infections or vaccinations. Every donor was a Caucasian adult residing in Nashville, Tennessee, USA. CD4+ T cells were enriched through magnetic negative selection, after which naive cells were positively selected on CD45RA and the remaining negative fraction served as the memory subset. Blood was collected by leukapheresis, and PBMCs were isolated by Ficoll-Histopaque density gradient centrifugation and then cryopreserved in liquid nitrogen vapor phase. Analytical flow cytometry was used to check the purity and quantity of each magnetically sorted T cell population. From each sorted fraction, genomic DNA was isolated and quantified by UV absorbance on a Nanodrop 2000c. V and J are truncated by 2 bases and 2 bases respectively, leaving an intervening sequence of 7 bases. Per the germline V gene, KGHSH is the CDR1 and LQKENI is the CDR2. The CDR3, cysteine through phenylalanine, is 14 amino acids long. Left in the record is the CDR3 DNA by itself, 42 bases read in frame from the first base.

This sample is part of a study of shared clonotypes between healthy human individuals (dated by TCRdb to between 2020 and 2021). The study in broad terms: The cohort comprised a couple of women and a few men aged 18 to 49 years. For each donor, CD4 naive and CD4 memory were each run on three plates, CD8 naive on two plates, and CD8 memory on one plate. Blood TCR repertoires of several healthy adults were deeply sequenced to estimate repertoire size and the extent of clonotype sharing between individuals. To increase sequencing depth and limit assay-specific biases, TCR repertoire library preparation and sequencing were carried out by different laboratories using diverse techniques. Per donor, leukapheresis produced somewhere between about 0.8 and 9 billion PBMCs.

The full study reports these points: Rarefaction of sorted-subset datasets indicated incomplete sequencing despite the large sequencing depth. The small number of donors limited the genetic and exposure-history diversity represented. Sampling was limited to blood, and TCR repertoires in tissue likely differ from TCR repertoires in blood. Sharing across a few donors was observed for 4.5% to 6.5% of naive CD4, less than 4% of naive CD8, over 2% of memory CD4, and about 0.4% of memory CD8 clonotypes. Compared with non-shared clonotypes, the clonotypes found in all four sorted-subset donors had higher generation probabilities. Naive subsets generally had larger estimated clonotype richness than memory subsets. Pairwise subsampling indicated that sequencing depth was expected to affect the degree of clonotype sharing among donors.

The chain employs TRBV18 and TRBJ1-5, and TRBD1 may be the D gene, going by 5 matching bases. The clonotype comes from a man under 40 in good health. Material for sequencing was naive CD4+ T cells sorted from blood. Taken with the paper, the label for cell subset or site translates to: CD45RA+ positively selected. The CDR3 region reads CASSPGARNQPQHF. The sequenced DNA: TGTGCCAGCTCACCAGGGGCGCGCAATCAGCCCCAGCATTTT.